A selection of T cell receptor beta chains follows, all from one sample in a study of early T cells in non-severe SARS-CoV-2 infection. TCRdb independently ran MiXCR on the 5' RACE reads; one entry per CDR3 protein. Found here are 80,000 or so distinct CDR3 sequences, roughly 6% of them singletons; the top ten hold about 7.8%. Sequenced material: whole blood. The origin of the receptors is an adult who was a healthcare worker with PCR-confirmed SARS-CoV-2 infection or an uninfected control (not recorded which). CDR3s include the opening cysteine and the closing phenylalanine or tryptophan. Each record gives: J gene, clone size, V gene, CDR3 length, D gene, CDR3 protein, CDR3 DNA. D genes are given only for firm matches. Rows may omit the clone size; those that give it use once, few, many or a size class.

TRBJ2-2 few TRBV28 14 TRBD1 CAIGQGAVIGELFF TGTGCCATCGGACAGGGGGCTGTTATCGGGGAGCTGTTTTTT
TRBJ2-3 few TRBV12-3/TRBV12-4 13 NA CASRRDLTDTQYF TGTGCCAGCAGAAGGGACCTCACAGATACGCAGTATTTT
TRBJ1-4 few TRBV20-1 14 NA CSARAWGINEKLFF TGCAGTGCTAGGGCTTGGGGGATAAATGAAAAACTGTTTTTT
TRBJ1-6 many TRBV28 16 TRBD1 CASLARAGQGYSPLHF TGTGCCAGCCTTGCTAGGGCGGGACAGGGGTATTCACCCCTCCACTTT
TRBJ1-1 many TRBV15 15 TRBD1 CATSRDTPGGTEAFF TGTGCCACCAGCAGAGATACCCCAGGGGGCACTGAAGCTTTCTTT
TRBJ2-2 many TRBV9 16 TRBD2 CASSVESAGVFGELFF TGTGCCAGCAGCGTAGAATCAGCGGGAGTGTTCGGGGAGCTGTTTTTT
TRBJ1-5 once TRBV20-1 13 NA CSARVDRTQPQRF TGCAGTGCTAGAGTTGACAGGACTCAGCCCCAGCGTTTT
TRBJ2-7 NA TRBV27 16 TRBD2 CASSPLAGAPSYEQYF TGTGCCAGCAGTCCGTTAGCGGGAGCACCCTCCTACGAGCAGTACTTC
TRBJ2-4 many TRBV6-5 15 NA CASSYVRGPRDIQYF TGTGCCAGCAGTTATGTAAGGGGCCCCCGGGACATTCAGTACTTC
TRBJ2-1 few TRBV29-1 19 TRBD1 CSVARDRGRIAGSYNEQFF TGCAGCGTTGCCCGGGACAGGGGGCGGATAGCGGGATCCTACAATGAGCAGTTCTTC
TRBJ2-7 NA TRBV18 17 TRBD1 CASSPVGGTGFSYEQYF TGTGCCAGCTCACCCGTCGGCGGGACAGGCTTCTCCTACGAGCAGTACTTC
TRBJ2-1 few TRBV7-6 14 TRBD1 CASTGTGRSNEQFF TGTGCCAGCACTGGGACAGGGAGATCCAATGAGCAGTTCTTC
TRBJ2-1 many TRBV7-9 17 TRBD2 CASSLGTSGNIGNEQFF TGTGCCAGCAGCTTGGGGACTAGCGGGAATATTGGGAATGAGCAGTTCTTC
TRBJ1-2 many TRBV6-5 16 TRBD1 CASSYSGTGKNYGYTF TGTGCCAGCAGTTACTCAGGGACAGGGAAAAACTATGGCTACACCTTC
TRBJ2-1 many TRBV7-2 16 TRBD2 CASSFRGGSLYNEQFF TGTGCCAGCAGCTTTCGAGGCGGGAGTCTGTACAATGAGCAGTTCTTC
TRBJ2-5 few TRBV5-1 16 TRBD2 CASSTGLAGLAETQYF TGCGCCAGCAGCACAGGACTAGCGGGTCTGGCGGAGACCCAGTACTTC
TRBJ2-7 NA TRBV10-2 14 NA CASSESGGAYEQYF TGCGCCAGCAGTGAGTCGGGTGGGGCCTACGAGCAGTACTTC
TRBJ1-5 many TRBV4-1 14 NA CASSQENSDQPQHF TGCGCCAGCAGCCAAGAGAACAGCGATCAGCCCCAGCATTTT
TRBJ2-1 NA TRBV4-1 13 NA CASSQESYNEQFF TGCGCCAGCAGCCAAGAAAGTTACAATGAGCAGTTCTTC
TRBJ2-7 many TRBV2 14 TRBD1 CASSEDRGPYEQYF TGTGCCAGCAGTGAGGACAGGGGCCCCTACGAGCAGTACTTC
TRBJ2-7 few TRBV5-5 14 NA CASSLDGAGDEQYF TGTGCCAGCAGCTTGGATGGGGCAGGGGACGAGCAGTACTTC
TRBJ2-7 many TRBV20-1 13 TRBD2 CSARGKRDYEQYF TGCAGTGCTAGAGGCAAGCGGGATTACGAGCAGTACTTC
TRBJ2-7 NA TRBV6-5 13 TRBD1 CASSWTGRYEQYF TGTGCCAGCAGTTGGACAGGGCGATACGAGCAGTACTTC
TRBJ2-1 few TRBV25-1 17 TRBD2 CASSGSSGSSSYNEQFF TGTGCCAGCAGTGGGAGTAGCGGGAGTAGCTCCTACAATGAGCAGTTCTTC
TRBJ2-7 few TRBV5-1 12 NA CASSGSTYEQYF TGCGCCAGCAGCGGATCAACCTACGAGCAGTACTTC
TRBJ2-5 NA TRBV5-1 13 NA CASSFEGEETQYF TGCGCCAGCAGCTTTGAGGGGGAAGAGACCCAGTACTTC
TRBJ1-6 few TRBV20-1 16 NA CSAPMVVSSYNSPLHF TGCAGTGCCCCGATGGTCGTGAGCTCCTATAATTCACCCCTCCACTTT
TRBJ2-2 NA TRBV5-4 15 NA CASSHGGANTGELFF TGTGCCAGCAGCCACGGGGGCGCGAACACCGGGGAGCTGTTTTTT
TRBJ2-7 few TRBV7-9 16 TRBD1 CASSSDRDRGLYEQYF TGTGCCAGCAGCTCGGACCGGGACAGGGGGCTGTACGAGCAGTACTTC
TRBJ2-1 NA TRBV7-9 18 TRBD2 CASSLGSTSGGAVNEQFF TGTGCCAGCAGCTTAGGTTCAACTAGCGGGGGGGCCGTTAATGAGCAGTTCTTC
TRBJ2-2 NA TRBV12-3/TRBV12-4 16 NA CASRLQGQANTGELFF TGTGCCAGCAGACTGCAGGGGCAAGCGAACACCGGGGAGCTGTTTTTT
TRBJ2-7 few TRBV7-2 11 NA CASSFLHEQYF TGTGCCAGCAGCTTCTTACACGAGCAGTACTTC
TRBJ2-1 many TRBV12-3/TRBV12-4 16 TRBD2 CASRMTSGVSYNEQFF TGTGCCAGCAGAATGACTAGCGGGGTTTCCTACAATGAGCAGTTCTTC
TRBJ2-3 NA TRBV11-2 15 TRBD1 CASSLIGQDTDTQYF TGTGCCAGCAGCTTAATAGGACAGGACACAGATACGCAGTATTTT
TRBJ1-1 many TRBV6-5 15 TRBD1 CASRRDRVTDTEAFF TGTGCCAGCAGACGGGACAGGGTAACGGACACTGAAGCTTTCTTT